A selection of T cell receptor beta chains follows, all from one sample in a study of blood T cell repertoires in COVID-19. The protocol was immunoSEQ multiplex PCR, while the TCRdb copy is restricted to in-frame clones and leaves out a portion. The sample carries fewer than 300,000 clones, about nine tenths recorded once. What was sequenced was peripheral blood. Every receptor here comes from a woman under 40 with COVID-19, enrolled during active disease. The CDR3 runs from the conserved cysteine through the conserved F or W.

j_gene	v_gene	CDR3aa
TRBJ1-2	TRBV14	CASSPLRQTGNNYGYTF
TRBJ2-2	TRBV24-1	CATSDPGLAGGTGELFF
TRBJ2-7	TRBV19	CASSARQGNHEQYF
TRBJ2-1	TRBV10-1	CASSDRYNEQFF
TRBJ2-1	TRBV7-2	CASSYRTGPNEQFF
TRBJ1-6	TRBV14	CASSQDRGNSPLHF
TRBJ2-4	TRBV18	CASSTLGGTLAIQYF
TRBJ2-5	TRBV5-1	CASRRSGTSEETQYF
TRBJ1-2	TRBV29-1	CSVEDRGWGGYTF
TRBJ1-3	TRBV20-1	CSASPRQVGNTIYF
TRBJ2-1	TRBV6-5	CASSSIQGPYNEQFF
TRBJ2-2	TRBV7-9	CASSLDPSSWREIGELFF
TRBJ1-6	TRBV5-1	CASSFSGSNNSPLHF
TRBJ2-1	TRBV11-3	CASSFSSVGTSGSDEQFF
TRBJ2-2	TRBV19	CASSAPGLADTGELFF
TRBJ1-5	TRBV27	CASSPQGVNQPQHF
TRBJ1-2	TRBV19	CASSGAVQYYGYTF
TRBJ2-2	TRBV29-1	CSVDAGNTGELFF
TRBJ2-3	TRBV27	CASSSGGATDTQYF
TRBJ2-6	TRBV5-1	CASSLERGGRSSGANVLTF
TRBJ2-7	TRBV7-9	CASSLDSGSNYEQYF
TRBJ1-2	TRBV7-9	CASNRGRESGYTF
TRBJ1-2	TRBV5-6	CASSTGTGGRGYTF
TRBJ1-1	TRBV10-2	CASSDRNTEAFF
TRBJ1-5	TRBV6-5	CASSYSQASNQPQHF
TRBJ2-4	TRBV7-3	CARGGRSVLAKNIQYF
TRBJ2-1	TRBV19	CASSMDSGANEQFF
TRBJ2-3	TRBV7-3	CASSLTSGTDTQYF
TRBJ1-1	TRBV30	CAWTTGANTEAFF
TRBJ1-1	TRBV27	CASSSLANTEAFF
TRBJ1-5	TRBV6-1	CASSDAQGVMPQHF
TRBJ1-1	TRBV5-1	CASSPQGGTEAFF
TRBJ1-1	TRBV14	CASSRRDRATEAFF
TRBJ2-1	TRBV4-1	CASSQGVGSGSRLNEQFF
TRBJ1-1	TRBV7-2	CASSLTRGMTEAFF
TRBJ2-1	TRBV5-1	CASSVLAGLAANEQFF
TRBJ1-1	TRBV19	CASSHTGNTEAFF
TRBJ2-1	TRBV5-1	CASSLSLAMGNEQFF
TRBJ2-1	TRBV5-6	CASSLRLAGLYNEQFF
TRBJ2-3	TRBV2	CASSEDRGLTDTQYF
TRBJ2-7	TRBV3-1/TRBV3-2	CASSQERASEQYF
TRBJ1-6	TRBV7-9	CASSLGDRANSPLHF
TRBJ1-4	TRBV2	CASSGPIQATNEKLFF
TRBJ2-1	TRBV10-3	CAIMRTSGSYNEQFF
TRBJ2-3	TRBV7-9	CASSHDRDPDTQYF